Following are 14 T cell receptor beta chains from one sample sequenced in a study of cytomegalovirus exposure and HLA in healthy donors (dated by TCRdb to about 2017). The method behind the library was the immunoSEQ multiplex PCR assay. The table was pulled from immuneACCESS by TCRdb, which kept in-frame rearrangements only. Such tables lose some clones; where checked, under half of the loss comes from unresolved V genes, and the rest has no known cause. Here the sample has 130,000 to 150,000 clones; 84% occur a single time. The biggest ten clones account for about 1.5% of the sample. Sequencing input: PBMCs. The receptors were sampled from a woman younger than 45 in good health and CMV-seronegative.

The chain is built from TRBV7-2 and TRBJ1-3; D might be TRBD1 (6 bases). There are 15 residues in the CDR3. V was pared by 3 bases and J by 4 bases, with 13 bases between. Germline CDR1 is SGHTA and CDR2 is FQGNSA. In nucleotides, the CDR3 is TGTGCCAGCAGCTTCAACCCGGGACACGGAAACACCATATATTTT. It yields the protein CASSFNPGHGNTIYF.

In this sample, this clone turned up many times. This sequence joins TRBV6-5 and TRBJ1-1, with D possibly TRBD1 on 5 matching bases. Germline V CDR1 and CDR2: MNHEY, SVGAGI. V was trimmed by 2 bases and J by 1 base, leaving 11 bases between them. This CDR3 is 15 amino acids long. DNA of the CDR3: TGTGCCAGCAGTTACGTAGGGGCCCAGAACACTGAAGCTTTCTTT. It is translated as CASSYVGAQNTEAFF.

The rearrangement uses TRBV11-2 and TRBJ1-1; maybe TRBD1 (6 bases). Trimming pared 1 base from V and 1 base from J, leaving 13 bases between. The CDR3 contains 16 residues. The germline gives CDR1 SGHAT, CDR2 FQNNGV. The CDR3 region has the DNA TGTGCCAGCAGCTTAGCCGATCCGACAGGGAACACTGAAGCTTTCTTT. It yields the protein CASSLADPTGNTEAFF.

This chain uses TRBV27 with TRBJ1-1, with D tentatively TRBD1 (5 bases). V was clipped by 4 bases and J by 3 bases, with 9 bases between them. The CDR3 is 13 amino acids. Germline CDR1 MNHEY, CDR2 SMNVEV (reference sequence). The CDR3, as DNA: TGTGCCAGCAGTTGGGGGGTTCACACTGAAGCTTTCTTT. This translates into CASSWGVHTEAFF.

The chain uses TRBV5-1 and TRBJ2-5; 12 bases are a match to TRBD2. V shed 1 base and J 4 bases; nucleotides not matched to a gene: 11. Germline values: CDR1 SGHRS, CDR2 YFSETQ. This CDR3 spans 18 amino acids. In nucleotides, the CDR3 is TGCGCCAGCAGCTTGATGTCTAGCGGGGGGGCGTGGGGAGAGACCCAGTACTTC. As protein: CASSLMSSGGAWGETQYF.

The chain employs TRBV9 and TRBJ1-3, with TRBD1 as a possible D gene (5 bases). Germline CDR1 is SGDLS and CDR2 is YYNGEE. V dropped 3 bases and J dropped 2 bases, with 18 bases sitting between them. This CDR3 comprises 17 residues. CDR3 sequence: CASSDRGGGEPGNTIYF. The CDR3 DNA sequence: TGTGCCAGCAGCGATCGGGGGGGTGGAGAACCTGGAAACACCATATATTTT.

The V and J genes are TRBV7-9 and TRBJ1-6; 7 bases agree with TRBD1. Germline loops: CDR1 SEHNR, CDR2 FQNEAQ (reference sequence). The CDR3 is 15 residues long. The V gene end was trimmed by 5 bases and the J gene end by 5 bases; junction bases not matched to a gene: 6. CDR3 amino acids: CASSVGTADNSPLHF. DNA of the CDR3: TGTGCCAGCAGCGTAGGGACAGCAGATAATTCACCCCTCCACTTT.

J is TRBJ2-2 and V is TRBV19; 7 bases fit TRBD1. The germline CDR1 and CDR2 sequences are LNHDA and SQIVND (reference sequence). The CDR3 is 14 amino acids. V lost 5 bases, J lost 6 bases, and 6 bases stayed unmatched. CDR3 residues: CASSARQGAGELFF. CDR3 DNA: TGTGCCAGTAGTGCACGACAGGGAGCCGGGGAGCTGTTTTTT.

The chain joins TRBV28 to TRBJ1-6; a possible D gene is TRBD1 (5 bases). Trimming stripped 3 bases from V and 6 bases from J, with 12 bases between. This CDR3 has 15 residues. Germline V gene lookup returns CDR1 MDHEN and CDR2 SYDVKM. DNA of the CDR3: TGTGCCAGCAGTTTTCTGACACAGGCTAATTCACCCCTCCACTTT. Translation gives CASSFLTQANSPLHF.

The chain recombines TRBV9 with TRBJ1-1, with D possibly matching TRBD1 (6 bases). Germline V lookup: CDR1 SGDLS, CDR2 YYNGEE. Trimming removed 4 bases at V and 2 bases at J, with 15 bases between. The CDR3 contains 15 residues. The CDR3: CASSRWGTTNTEAFF. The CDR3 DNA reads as TGTGCCAGCAGCAGGTGGGGGACAACAAACACTGAAGCTTTCTTT.

The CDR3: CSARWRMNTEAFF. The CDR3 DNA reads as TGCAGCGCAAGGTGGCGGATGAACACTGAAGCTTTCTTT. The gene calls are TRBV29-1 and TRBJ1-1; D remains ambiguous. V was cut by 7 bases and J by 0 bases, with 12 bases left in between. This CDR3 is built from 13 residues. Germline lookup yields CDR1 SQVTM and CDR2 ANQGSEA.

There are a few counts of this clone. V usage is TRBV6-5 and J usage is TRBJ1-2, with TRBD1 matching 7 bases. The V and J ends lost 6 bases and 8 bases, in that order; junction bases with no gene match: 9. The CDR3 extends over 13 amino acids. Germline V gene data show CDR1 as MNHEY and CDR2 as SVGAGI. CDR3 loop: CASRREGATGYTF. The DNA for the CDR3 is TGTGCCAGCAGGAGAGAGGGGGCGACGGGCTACACCTTC.

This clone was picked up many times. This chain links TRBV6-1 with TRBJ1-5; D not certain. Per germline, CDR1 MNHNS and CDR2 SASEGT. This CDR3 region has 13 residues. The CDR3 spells CASGSGGNQPQHF. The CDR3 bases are TGTGCGAGCGGGAGTGGGGGCAATCAGCCCCAGCATTTT.

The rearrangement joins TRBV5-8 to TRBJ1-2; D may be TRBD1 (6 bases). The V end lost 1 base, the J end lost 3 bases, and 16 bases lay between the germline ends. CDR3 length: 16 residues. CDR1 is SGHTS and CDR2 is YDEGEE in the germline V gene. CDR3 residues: CASSLFGSGQYYGYTF. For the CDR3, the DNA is TGTGCCAGCAGCTTGTTCGGGTCAGGACAGTACTATGGCTACACCTTC.